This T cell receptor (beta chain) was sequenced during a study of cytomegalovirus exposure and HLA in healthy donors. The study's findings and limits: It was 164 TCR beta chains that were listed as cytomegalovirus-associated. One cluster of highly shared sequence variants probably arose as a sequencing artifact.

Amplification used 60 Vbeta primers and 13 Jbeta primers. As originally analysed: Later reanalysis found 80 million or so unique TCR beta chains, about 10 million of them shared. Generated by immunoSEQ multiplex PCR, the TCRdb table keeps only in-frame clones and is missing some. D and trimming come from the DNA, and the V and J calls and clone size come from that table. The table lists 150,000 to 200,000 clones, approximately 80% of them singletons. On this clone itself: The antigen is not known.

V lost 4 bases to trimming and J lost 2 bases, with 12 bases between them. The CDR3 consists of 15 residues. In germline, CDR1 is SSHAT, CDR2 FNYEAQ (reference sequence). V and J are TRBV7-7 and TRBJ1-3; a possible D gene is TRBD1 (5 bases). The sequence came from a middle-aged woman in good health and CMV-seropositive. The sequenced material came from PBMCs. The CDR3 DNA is TGTGCCAGCAGCTCCTCGGGGGGGGCTGGAAACACCATATATTTT. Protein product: CASSSSGGAGNTIYF.